The entry below describes one T cell receptor (beta chain). The CDR3 is 15 residues long. Trimming at V came to 6 bases and at J to 2 bases, leaving 7 bases not matched to a gene. CDR1 is MNHEY and CDR2 is SVGAGI in the germline V gene. The data were obtained in a study of long-term antiretroviral therapy in people with HIV. Runs used v3.0 of the immunoSEQ assay and were done at survey level. The protocol was immunoSEQ multiplex PCR, while the TCRdb copy is restricted to in-frame clones and leaves out a portion. The table lists under 25,000 clones, more than 75% of them singletons. The source material was unsorted PBMCs, sampled 0.5 years after starting antiretroviral therapy. This TCR came from a woman aged 40 to 50 with HIV. The V and J genes are TRBV6-5 and TRBJ2-7; 10 bases align to TRBD1. The CDR3 bases are TGTGCCAGCAGCCGAAAGGGACAGGGGACCTACGAGCAGTACTTC. Residues: CASSRKGQGTYEQYF.